This T cell receptor beta chain emerged from a study of monozygotic twins with cystic fibrosis. In the study overall: With about 15 PCR cycles, barcoded libraries came from 3 to 3.5 micrograms of fragmented DNA.

CDR3 length equals 13 residues. Germline V gene lookup returns CDR1 MNHEY and CDR2 SMNVEV (reference sequence). V gave up 7 bases and J gave up 1 base, with 11 bases separating them. This clone was detected once. Data came from immunoSEQ multiplex PCR; TCRdb stores just in-frame clones and leaves some out. The sample yields about 30,000 clones, around four fifths seen once. Sequenced: blood. V usage is TRBV27 and J usage is TRBJ2-7; D possibly matches TRBD1 or TRBD2 (5 bases each). The sequence came from a girl aged 2 to 9 with cystic fibrosis. CDR3 sequence reads: CASTSGPSYEQYF. The DNA for the CDR3 is TGTGCCAGCACCTCGGGACCTTCCTACGAGCAGTACTTC.